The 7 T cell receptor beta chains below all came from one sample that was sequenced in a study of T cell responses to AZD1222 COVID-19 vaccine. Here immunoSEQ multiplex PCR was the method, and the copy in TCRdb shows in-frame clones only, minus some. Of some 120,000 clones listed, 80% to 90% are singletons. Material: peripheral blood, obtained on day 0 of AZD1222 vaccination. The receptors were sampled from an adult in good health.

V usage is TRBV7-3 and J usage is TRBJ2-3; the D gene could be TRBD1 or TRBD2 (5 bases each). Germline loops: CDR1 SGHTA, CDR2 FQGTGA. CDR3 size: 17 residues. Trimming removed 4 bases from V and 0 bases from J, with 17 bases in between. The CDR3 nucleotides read TGTGCCAGCAGCTCTTTTCCTGGGACCGGCAGCACAGATACGCAGTATTTT. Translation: CASSSFPGTGSTDTQYF.

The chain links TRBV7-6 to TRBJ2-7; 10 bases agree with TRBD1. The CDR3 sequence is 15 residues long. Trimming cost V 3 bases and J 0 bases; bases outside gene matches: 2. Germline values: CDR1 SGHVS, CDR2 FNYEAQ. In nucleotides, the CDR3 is TGTGCCAGCAGCTTCGGGACAGGGGACTCCTACGAGCAGTACTTC. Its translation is CASSFGTGDSYEQYF. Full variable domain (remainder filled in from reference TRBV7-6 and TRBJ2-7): GAGVSQSPRYKVTKRGQDVALRCDPISGHVSLYWYRQALGQGPEFLTYFNYEAQQDKSGLPNDRFSAERPEGSISTLTIQRTEQRDSAMYRCASSFGTGDSYEQYFGPGTRLTVT.

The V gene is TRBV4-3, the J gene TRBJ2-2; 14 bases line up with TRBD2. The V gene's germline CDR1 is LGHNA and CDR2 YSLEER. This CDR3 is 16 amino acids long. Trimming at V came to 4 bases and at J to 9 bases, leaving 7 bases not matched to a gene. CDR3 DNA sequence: TGCGCCAGCAGCCGCGGGACTAGCGGGAGTATGAGGGAGCTGTTTTTT. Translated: CASSRGTSGSMRELFF.

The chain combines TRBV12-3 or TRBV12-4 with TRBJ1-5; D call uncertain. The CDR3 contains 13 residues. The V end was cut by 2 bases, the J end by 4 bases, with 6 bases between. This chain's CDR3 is CASSLTANQPQHF. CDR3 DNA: TGTGCCAGCAGTTTAACAGCAAATCAGCCCCAGCATTTT.

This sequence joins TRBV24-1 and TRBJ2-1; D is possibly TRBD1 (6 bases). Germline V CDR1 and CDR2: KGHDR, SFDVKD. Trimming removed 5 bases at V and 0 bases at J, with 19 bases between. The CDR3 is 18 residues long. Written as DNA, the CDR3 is TGTGCCACCAGTGGCACACCCCGGACAGACAGCTCCTACAATGAGCAGTTCTTC. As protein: CATSGTPRTDSSYNEQFF.

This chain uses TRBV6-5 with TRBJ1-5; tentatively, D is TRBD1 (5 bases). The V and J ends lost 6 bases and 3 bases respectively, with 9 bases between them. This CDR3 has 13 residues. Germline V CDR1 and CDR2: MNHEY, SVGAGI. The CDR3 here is CASRTVYNQPQHF. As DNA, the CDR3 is TGTGCCAGCAGGACAGTATACAATCAGCCCCAGCATTTT.

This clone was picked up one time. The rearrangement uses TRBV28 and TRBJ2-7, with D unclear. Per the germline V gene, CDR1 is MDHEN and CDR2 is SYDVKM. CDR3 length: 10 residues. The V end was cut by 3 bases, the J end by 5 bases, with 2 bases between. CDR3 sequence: CASSLDEQYF. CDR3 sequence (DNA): TGTGCCAGCAGTTTGGACGAGCAGTACTTC. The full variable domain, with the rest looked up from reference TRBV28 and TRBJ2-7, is DVKVTQSSRYLVKRTGEKVFLECVQDMDHENMFWYRQDPGLGLRLIYFSYDVKMKEKGDIPEGYSVSREKKERFSLILESASTNQTSMYLCASSLDEQYFGPGTRLTVT.